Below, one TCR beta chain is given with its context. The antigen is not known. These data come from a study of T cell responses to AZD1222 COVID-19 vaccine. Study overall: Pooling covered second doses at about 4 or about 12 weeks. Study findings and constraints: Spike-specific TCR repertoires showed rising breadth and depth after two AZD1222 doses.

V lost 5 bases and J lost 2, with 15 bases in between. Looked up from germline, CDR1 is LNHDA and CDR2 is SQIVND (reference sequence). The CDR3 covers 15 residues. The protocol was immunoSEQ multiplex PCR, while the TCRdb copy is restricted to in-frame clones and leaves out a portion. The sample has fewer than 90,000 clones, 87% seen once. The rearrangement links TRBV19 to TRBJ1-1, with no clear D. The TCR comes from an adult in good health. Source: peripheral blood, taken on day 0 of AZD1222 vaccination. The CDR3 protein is CASSLHLASNTEAFF. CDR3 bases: TGTGCCAGTAGTTTACACTTGGCCAGTAACACTGAAGCTTTCTTT. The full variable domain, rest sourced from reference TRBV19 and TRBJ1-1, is DGGITQSPKYLFRKEGQNVTLSCEQNLNHDAMYWYRQDPGQGLRLIYYSQIVNDFQKGDIAEGYSVSREKKESFPLTVTSAQKNPTAFYLCASSLHLASNTEAFFGQGTRLTVV.